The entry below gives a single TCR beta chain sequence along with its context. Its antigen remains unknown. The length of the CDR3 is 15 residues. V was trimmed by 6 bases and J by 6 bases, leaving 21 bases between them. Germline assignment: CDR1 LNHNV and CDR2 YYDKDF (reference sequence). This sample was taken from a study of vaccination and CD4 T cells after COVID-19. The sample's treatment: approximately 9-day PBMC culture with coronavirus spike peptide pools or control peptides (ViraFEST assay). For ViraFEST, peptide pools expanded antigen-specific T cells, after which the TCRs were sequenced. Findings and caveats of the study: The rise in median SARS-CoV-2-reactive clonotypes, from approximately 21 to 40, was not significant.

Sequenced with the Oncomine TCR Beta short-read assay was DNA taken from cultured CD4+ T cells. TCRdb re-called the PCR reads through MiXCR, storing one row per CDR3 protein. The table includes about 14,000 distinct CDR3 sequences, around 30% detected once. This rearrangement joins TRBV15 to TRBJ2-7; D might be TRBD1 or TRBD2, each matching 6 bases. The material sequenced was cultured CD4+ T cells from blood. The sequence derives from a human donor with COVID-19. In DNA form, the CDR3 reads TGTGCCACCAGAACCTGGGCGGGACAAAGGGCCGAGCAGTACTTC. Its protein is CATRTWAGQRAEQYF.